This T cell receptor (beta chain) was recorded in a study of response to subunit inactivated influenza vaccine (dated by TCRdb to the late 2010s). Study-level background: Deep quantitative T cell receptor repertoire profiling was used in the study to track responses to a trivalent subunit inactivated influenza vaccine.

Library construction relied on RT-PCR. The reads were generated on an Illumina HiSeq 2500. The public reads were reanalyzed by TCRdb: fastp trimming at Q25, MiXCR alignment, in-frame beta chains only. Rows are unified per CDR3 protein, each entry keeping the most common DNA and genes. The sample records about 620,000 distinct CDR3 sequences, over 9% of which are singletons. 9.5% to 11% of the sample comes from the top ten. The paper's findings and limits, for the study overall: The authors proposed that each seasonal influenza vaccination may bring in only a limited number of new T cells.

Worth noting for this clonotype: This receptor's antigen is unknown. Base qualities are not provided; no much larger clone lies one nucleotide away.

This same sample was also part of a study on T cells expressing NK-cell markers. The second paper states: TCR beta cDNA libraries were made by 5'RACE template switching that added a universal primer site and unique molecular identifiers. TCR beta-chain repertoires were profiled in sorted CD3+CD56+NKG2C+, CD3+CD56+NKG2C- and CD3+CD56-NKG2C+ T-cell subsets from several donors. Among the eight sequenced donors, seven were HCMV-seropositive and one was HCMV-seronegative. In several experiments an anti-gammadeltaTCR antibody was added to restrict sorting to alphabetaTCR-expressing T cells. In about six donors, the dominant CD3+CD56+NKG2C+ clonotypes were found to rank among the top 10 CD8+ clonotypes and to make up about 1.0-7.5% of CD8+ T cells. Those dominant clonotypes were again the most abundant among CD3+CD56-NKG2C+ cells in a handful of donors, at roughly 28.3-65%. It remained unclear whether the expanded NKG2C-expressing T cell clones were specific for HCMV antigens. Randomly selected healthy volunteers, three men and five women, were used as the eight sequenced donors. HCMV serostatus was determined by detecting HCMV-specific IgG in serum with a commercial ELISA kit. Peripheral blood mononuclear cells were isolated from blood by Ficoll density gradient centrifugation. For 5 or 6 donors, unsorted PBMC were also used to sequence bulk peripheral blood T-cell repertoires. cDNA synthesis was primed from the TCR beta constant segment and was followed by two successive PCR amplification steps. Illumina HiSeq 2000/2500, MiSeq or NextSeq was used to sequence libraries as 2 x 150 bp reads. Reads were demultiplexed and grouped by UMI with MIGEC, and clonotypes were assembled and quantified with MiTCR. Only TCR cDNA sequences supported by at least two reads were kept to exclude erroneous sequences. The tcR package was used for downstream repertoire analysis, with clonotypes matched between fractions based on CDR3 nucleotide sequence plus V segment. VDJmatch was used to annotate antigen specificity against VDJdb, with one amino acid substitution allowed in CDR3.

This sample comprised PBMCs from blood, obtained on the day of vaccination. The sequence came from a man aged 50-59 years who received an inactivated influenza vaccine. Donor details come from another sample of the same person, matched by shared clones.

This receptor has the CDR3 CASGTSGGYSYEQYF. The nucleotide sequence is given as TGTGCCAGTGGGACTAGCGGGGGCTACTCCTACGAGCAGTACTTC. The sequence joins TRBV6-1 to TRBJ2-7; 14 of the junction bases match TRBD2. V and J are trimmed by 9 bases and 0 bases, and the gene matches miss 4 bases of the junction. CDR1 and CDR2, per the germline V gene, are MNHNS and SASEGT. The CDR3, from cysteine to phenylalanine, totals 15 residues. Kept here is only the CDR3 DNA, which spans 45 bases and is read in frame from base 1.